The 25 T cell receptor beta chains below all came from one sample that was sequenced in a study of blood T cell repertoires in COVID-19. The method was immunoSEQ multiplex PCR; TCRdb's version includes in-frame clones alone and lacks a portion of them. The data hold a few hundred thousand clones, with roughly 84% observed a single time. Sequenced sample: peripheral blood. The receptors were sampled from a man in his forties or fifties who had recovered from COVID-19.

V gene TRBV5-6 combines with J gene TRBJ1-2; a weak D match, TRBD1 (5 bases). CDR1 SGHDT and CDR2 YYEEEE come from the germline V gene. The CDR3 has 15 residues. V shed 1 base and J shed 4 bases, with 14 bases lying between them. In DNA form, the CDR3 reads TGTGCCAGCAGCTTGCGGGGGATTGGAGCCTATGGCTACACCTTC. Translation: CASSLRGIGAYGYTF.

This chain connects TRBV30 to TRBJ1-4; the match to TRBD1 covers 7 bases. Germline V gene sequence: CDR1 GTSNPN, CDR2 SVGIG (reference sequence). Trimming removed 4 bases from V and 5 bases from J; junction bases left unmatched: 10. The CDR3 has 15 amino acids. CDR3 sequence reads: CAWTYTGDQNEKLFF. DNA for the CDR3: TGTGCCTGGACTTACACAGGGGACCAAAATGAAAAACTGTTTTTT. Filled out from reference TRBV30 and TRBJ1-4, the complete variable domain reads SQTIHQWPATLVQPVGSPLSLECTVEGTSNPNLYWYRQAAGRGLQLLFYSVGIGQISSEVPQNLSASRPQDRQFILSSKKLLLSDSGFYLCAWTYTGDQNEKLFFGSGTQLSVL.

The CDR3, as DNA: TGTGCCTGGAGTCCGGGACTAGCGGGAGGGCGTGAGCAGTTCTTC. This gives the protein CAWSPGLAGGREQFF. This chain connects TRBV30 to TRBJ2-1, with 16 bases matching TRBD2. Germline assignment: CDR1 GTSNPN and CDR2 SVGIG (reference sequence). Trimming cost V 2 bases and J 9 bases; bases outside gene matches: 4. The CDR3 extends over 15 amino acids.

V and J are TRBV2 and TRBJ1-2; D is undetermined. The germline V gene encodes CDR1 SNHLY and CDR2 FYNNEI. There are 13 residues in the CDR3. With 1 base removed from V and 2 bases from J, the gap between germline ends came to 5 bases. The CDR3 bases are TGTGCCAGCAGTGAAGGGCAGAACTATGGCTACACCTTC. Translated: CASSEGQNYGYTF.

This clone was seen once. This chain uses TRBV20-1 with TRBJ1-2; no clear D gene. Between the trimmed V and J ends, which lost 6 bases and 2 bases, there was a span of 4 bases. The germline gives CDR1 DFQATT, CDR2 SNEGSKA (reference sequence). This CDR3 spans 10 amino acids. CDR3 in amino acids: CSAENYGYTF. The CDR3 coding sequence is TGCAGTGCCGAGAACTATGGCTACACCTTC.

The V gene is TRBV28, the J gene TRBJ2-1; 7 bases are shared with TRBD2. CDR3 length equals 15 residues. J was trimmed by 2 bases and V by 1 base; bases with no gene match: 2. Germline values: CDR1 MDHEN, CDR2 SYDVKM. CDR3 nucleotide sequence: TGTGCCAGCAGTTTATCAGGGAGGGCCTACAATGAGCAGTTCTTC. It codes for CASSLSGRAYNEQFF.

This chain uses TRBV6-5 with TRBJ2-7; tentative D call: TRBD1 (6 bases). The V gene lost 0 bases and the J gene lost 2 bases, with 14 bases spanning the gap. The CDR3 covers 16 residues. Looked up from germline, CDR1 is MNHEY and CDR2 is SVGAGI. CDR3 sequence reads: CASSYSTGQKAYEQYF. The CDR3 region has the DNA TGTGCCAGCAGTTACTCGACCGGACAGAAAGCCTACGAGCAGTACTTC.

The chain carries TRBV27 and TRBJ2-2; 7 bases match TRBD1. From germline, CDR1 is MNHEY and CDR2 SMNVEV (reference sequence). The junction had 4 bases not matched to a gene; V was cut back by 2 bases and J by 1 base. The CDR3 has 16 amino acids. The CDR3 nucleotides read TGTGCCAGCAGTTTACCGGGACAGCTGAACACCGGGGAGCTGTTTTTT. It translates to CASSLPGQLNTGELFF.

This chain joins TRBV9 and TRBJ2-1; a weak D match, TRBD1 (6 bases). V lost 3 bases and J lost 6, with 13 bases in between. CDR1 is SGDLS, CDR2 YYNGEE, per germline. This CDR3 has 14 residues. This CDR3 reads CASSAHRARNEQFF. The CDR3 DNA reads TGTGCCAGCAGCGCCCACAGGGCCCGCAATGAGCAGTTCTTC.

The V and J genes are TRBV7-8 and TRBJ2-4; TRBD2 agrees at 8 bases. Germline trimming cut 8 bases from V and 13 bases from J; bases unmatched to any gene: 10. CDR1 is SGHVS, CDR2 FQNEAQ, per germline. This CDR3 comprises 12 residues. CDR3 DNA: TGTGCCAGCTCCCTCCGGGGGGGCCTCCAGTACTTC. This translates into CASSLRGGLQYF.

The CDR3 DNA is TGTGCCAGCAGCCCGGGGCGGGGGGTTGAGCAGTTCTTC. Protein: CASSPGRGVEQFF. The chain recombines TRBV7-2 with TRBJ2-1; 8 nucleotides line up with TRBD2. Germline CDR1 is SGHTA and CDR2 is FQGNSA. This CDR3 is built from 13 residues. J lost 9 bases, V lost 5 bases, and 6 bases had no gene match.

This CDR3 reads CASSLAAGIQETQYF. The CDR3 DNA reads as TGTGCCAGCAGCTTAGCGGCAGGAATACAAGAGACCCAGTACTTC. The rearrangement uses TRBV11-3 and TRBJ2-5; D unresolved. The V gene's germline CDR1 is SGHNT and CDR2 YENEEA. There are 15 residues in the CDR3. Deletions cut 1 base from V and 2 bases from J, with 11 bases between. The variable domain in full, with the rest retrieved from reference TRBV11-3 and TRBJ2-5, is EAGVVQSPRYKIIEKKQPVAFWCNPISGHNTLYWYLQNLGQGPELLIRYENEEAVDDSQLPKDRFSAERLKGVDSTLKIQPAELGDSAVYLCASSLAAGIQETQYFGPGTRLLVL.

The chain joins TRBV4-1 to TRBJ2-1, with D tentatively TRBD1 (5 bases). V lost 0 bases, J lost 3 bases, and 9 bases lay in between. The germline V gene has CDR1 MGHRA and CDR2 YSYEKL. CDR3 length: 15 residues. CDR3 coding DNA: TGCGCCAGCAGCCAAGATTCAGGGTTCTACAATGAGCAGTTCTTC. Its protein is CASSQDSGFYNEQFF.

V and J are TRBV5-4 and TRBJ2-7; tentative D call: TRBD2 (6 bases). Germline values: CDR1 SGHNT, CDR2 YYREEE (reference sequence). The CDR3 has 14 amino acids. The germline V and J ends were trimmed by 5 bases and 0 bases, with 12 bases remaining between them. CDR3 coding DNA: TGTGCCAGCAGTCCCGAGGGACTCTCCTACGAGCAGTACTTC. It yields the protein CASSPEGLSYEQYF.

The V call is TRBV5-8, the J call TRBJ2-3, with TRBD2 identical over 10 bases. This CDR3 region has 16 residues. J lost 7 bases, V lost 4 bases, and 12 bases had no gene match. Looked up from germline, CDR1 is SGHTS and CDR2 is YDEGEE. The CDR3 loop is CASSPPGLAVYHTQYF. In DNA, the CDR3 is TGTGCCAGCAGCCCCCCTGGACTAGCGGTCTACCATACGCAGTATTTT.

The chain joins TRBV7-2 to TRBJ1-2; 7 nucleotides agree with TRBD1. The junction had 6 bases not matched to a gene; V was cut back by 5 bases and J by 0 bases. The germline V gene has CDR1 SGHTA and CDR2 FQGNSA. The CDR3 totals 15 residues. CDR3 bases: TGTGCCAGCAGCCTTGACAGGGTAGCTAACTATGGCTACACCTTC. The encoded protein is CASSLDRVANYGYTF.

V is TRBV9 and J is TRBJ2-3; 7 bases map to TRBD2. After removal of 7 bases from V and 3 bases from J, the junction contained 11 bases not matched to a gene. Germline assignment: CDR1 SGDLS and CDR2 YYNGEE. This CDR3 region has 15 residues. CDR3 in amino acids: CASAQRRGNTDTQYF. The CDR3 DNA reads TGTGCCAGCGCCCAGCGGCGGGGGAATACAGATACGCAGTATTTT.

With regard to this clone: An end of the junction differs from the germline gene, which may be a read error. This chain links TRBV18 with TRBJ1-2; 8 nucleotides agree with TRBD1. Germline CDR1 and CDR2: KGHSH and LQKENI. This CDR3 region has 13 residues. In nucleotides, the CDR3 is TGTGCCAGCTCACCAGATACAGGGGGTTTATCTAACTTC. Its translation is CASSPDTGGLSNF.

The rearrangement joins TRBV3-1 (or the pseudogene TRBV3-2) to TRBJ2-5; D possibly corresponds to TRBD2 (5 bases). This CDR3 is 14 amino acids long. Germline-derived CDR1 and CDR2 are LGHDT and YNNKEL (reference sequence). V lost 0 bases, J lost 4 bases, and 9 bases lay in between. The CDR3 loop reads CASSQDELAETQYF. The CDR3, as DNA: TGTGCCAGCAGCCAAGATGAGCTAGCAGAGACCCAGTACTTC.

The genes are TRBV18 and TRBJ1-1; D is ambiguous. Trimming took off 6 bases at V and 1 base at J, with 15 bases between the two ends. This CDR3 is 15 amino acids long. The V gene's germline CDR1 is KGHSH and CDR2 LQKENI. The DNA for the CDR3 is TGTGCCAGCTCCCTAGAGACGTTAGGGAACACTGAAGCTTTCTTT. Translated: CASSLETLGNTEAFF.

The chain links TRBV6-1 to TRBJ1-1; 12 bases agree with TRBD1. The J segment lost 4 bases and the V segment lost 4 bases, leaving 10 bases of the junction unmatched. Germline-derived CDR1 and CDR2 are MNHNS and SASEGT. CDR3 size: 17 residues. CDR3 sequence reads: CASSAPGQGAFSTEAFF. CDR3 DNA: TGTGCCAGCAGTGCTCCGGGACAGGGGGCCTTCTCCACTGAAGCTTTCTTT.

The chain is built from TRBV9 and TRBJ2-1, with 9 bases lining up with TRBD2. With 7 bases clipped from V and 1 base from J, the junction kept 6 bases outside the gene matches. The CDR3 extends over 15 amino acids. Looked up from germline, CDR1 is SGDLS and CDR2 is YYNGEE. CDR3 sequence: CASGSGGGSYNEQFF. CDR3 DNA: TGTGCCAGCGGTAGCGGGGGAGGGTCCTACAATGAGCAGTTCTTC.

The chain has TRBV6-6 and TRBJ1-1, with D possibly matching TRBD1 (6 bases). V was cut by 7 bases and J by 1 base, with 13 bases left in between. Germline CDR1 reads MNHNY; CDR2 reads SVGAGI (reference sequence). This CDR3 contains 14 residues. The DNA for the CDR3 is TGTGCCAGCAACCCGGACAGTCAGAACACTGAAGCTTTCTTT. This encodes CASNPDSQNTEAFF.

This chain connects TRBV5-1 to TRBJ1-2; 12 nucleotides align to TRBD1. V was pared by 5 bases and J by 3 bases, with 8 bases of the junction left unmatched. CDR1 is SGHRS, CDR2 YFSETQ, per germline. The CDR3 is 16 residues long. In DNA, the CDR3 is TGCGCCAGCAGGCCCGGGACAGGGGGCGCCTACTATGGCTACACCTTC. It translates to CASRPGTGGAYYGYTF.

V and J are TRBV5-1 and TRBJ1-1; 9 nucleotides match TRBD1. The CDR3 loop spans 14 amino acids. Germline assignment: CDR1 SGHRS and CDR2 YFSETQ. With V trimmed by 4 bases and J by 3 bases, 4 bases remained unmatched. For the CDR3, the DNA is TGCGCCAGCAGCGTACGGACAGGGGACACTGAAGCTTTCTTT. Protein: CASSVRTGDTEAFF.